The clone carrying this T cell receptor (beta chain) has only a few counts. The sample originates from a study of T cell changes during pregnancy in multiple sclerosis. Profiled with immunoSEQ multiplex PCR; TCRdb holds only in-frame clones, not every one. The table shows 95,000 to 100,000 clones, with more than 85% occurring only once. The sequence was obtained from a female donor with multiple sclerosis, enrolled in a pregnancy study. The sequences come from peripheral blood, collected in the second trimester of pregnancy.

CDR3 sequence: CASSPARGIPGGYTF. CDR3 sequence (DNA): TGTGCCAGCAGCCCTGCCCGGGGGATTCCGGGAGGCTACACCTTC. The V call is TRBV7-8, the J call TRBJ1-2; D possibly corresponds to TRBD1 (5 bases). V was clipped by 5 bases and J by 8 bases, with 21 bases between them. Germline CDR1 SGHVS, CDR2 FQNEAQ. The CDR3 contains 15 residues.